This is a list of T cell receptor beta chains from one sample in a study of cytomegalovirus exposure and HLA in healthy donors. Only in-frame clones appear in the TCRdb table, and some are missing; sequencing was by immunoSEQ multiplex PCR. The sample has some 190,000 clones; more than 75% are singletons. The sample consisted of PBMCs. These receptor sequences come from a woman aged 18-30 years in good health and CMV-seronegative. Each CDR3 is given with its conserved first and last residue. Fields, in order: clone size, V gene, D gene, J gene, CDR3 protein, CDR3 DNA. D genes are given only for firm matches. Where a row states a size, it is once, few, many or the class of an expanded clone; other rows omit it.

-	TRBV5-5	TRBD1	TRBJ2-7	CASSLVPGQHTDEQYF	TGTGCCAGCAGCTTGGTTCCGGGACAGCATACCGACGAGCAGTACTTC
once	TRBV12-5	TRBD1	TRBJ1-4	CASGLGDRGRSAEKLFF	TGTGCTAGTGGCTTGGGGGACAGGGGGCGTTCGGCTGAAAAACTGTTTTTT
-	TRBV2	-	TRBJ1-6	CASSEVGGVRSPLHF	TGTGCCAGCAGTGAAGTCGGGGGGGTGCGTTCACCCCTCCACTTT
-	TRBV1	-	TRBJ2-1	CTSSHQKLGGTSYNEQFF	TGCACCAGCAGCCACCAGAAGTTGGGGGGGACCTCCTACAATGAGCAGTTCTTC
-	TRBV7-9	-	TRBJ1-6	CASSFTSNSPLHF	TGTGCCAGCAGCTTCACGAGCAATTCACCCCTCCACTTT
-	TRBV6-5	TRBD1	TRBJ1-4	CASSYSGTVNEKLFF	TGTGCCAGCAGTTATAGCGGGACAGTTAATGAAAAACTGTTTTTT
-	TRBV19	TRBD1	TRBJ1-5	CASSVGPGQGVQPQHF	TGTGCCAGTAGTGTGGGCCCGGGACAGGGAGTACAGCCCCAGCATTTT
few	TRBV4-1	TRBD1	TRBJ1-1	CASSQDGSAGGHEAFF	TGCGCCAGCAGCCAAGATGGCTCGGCAGGGGGTCATGAAGCTTTCTTT
-	TRBV5-1	TRBD1	TRBJ1-1	CASSLGTGWWTEAFF	TGCGCCAGCAGCCTAGGGACAGGGTGGTGGACTGAAGCTTTCTTT
-	TRBV5-6	TRBD1	TRBJ1-2	CATLPGQGTYGYTF	TGTGCCACCCTACCGGGACAGGGCACCTATGGCTACACCTTC
-	TRBV19	TRBD1	TRBJ1-4	CASSLQGGKLFF	TGTGCCAGTAGTTTACAGGGGGGAAAACTGTTTTTT
-	TRBV4-2	-	TRBJ2-7	CASSQVTETGTYEQYF	TGTGCCAGCAGCCAAGTAACCGAGACAGGTACCTACGAGCAGTACTTC
-	TRBV4-2	TRBD2	TRBJ2-5	CASSRRGEGLETQYF	TGTGCCAGCAGCCGACGGGGGGAGGGCCTGGAGACCCAGTACTTC
-	TRBV4-1	TRBD1	TRBJ1-1	CASSPNRGRPTEPNTEAFF	TGCGCCAGCAGCCCGAACAGGGGCAGGCCTACTGAACCGAACACTGAAGCTTTCTTT
-	TRBV4-1	TRBD1	TRBJ1-1	CASSQETLTGGAGTEAFF	TGCGCCAGCAGCCAAGAGACCCTGACAGGGGGCGCAGGAACTGAAGCTTTCTTT
few	TRBV4-2	TRBD2	TRBJ2-3	CASSQALAEAGDTQYF	TGTGCCAGCAGCCAAGCACTAGCGGAGGCCGGGGATACGCAGTATTTT
few	TRBV2	-	TRBJ2-6	CASKRRGTSPSGANVLTF	TGTGCCAGCAAGCGAAGAGGGACTTCTCCTTCTGGGGCCAACGTCCTGACTTTC
once	TRBV10-3	TRBD1	TRBJ2-7	CAIRTSGTGASYEQYF	TGTGCCATCAGGACCTCCGGGACAGGGGCCTCCTACGAGCAGTACTTC
-	TRBV4-3	TRBD1	TRBJ2-3	CASSKVPGTAYTSSTDTQYF	TGCGCCAGCAGCAAAGTCCCCGGGACAGCGTATACGAGTAGCACAGATACGCAGTATTTT
-	TRBV28	-	TRBJ1-4	CASVGGSGDEKLFF	TGTGCCAGCGTCGGTGGTTCGGGGGATGAAAAACTGTTTTTT
once	TRBV5-1	-	TRBJ1-1	CASSPTNRTEAFF	TGCGCCAGCAGCCCCACTAATAGGACTGAAGCTTTCTTT
-	TRBV29-1	-	TRBJ1-1	CSVGAHEGAEAFF	TGCAGCGTTGGAGCACACGAAGGGGCTGAAGCTTTCTTT
few	TRBV18	TRBD1	TRBJ1-4	CASSRGRNEKLFF	TGTGCCAGCTCAAGGGGGCGGAATGAAAAACTGTTTTTT
once	TRBV5-8	-	TRBJ2-7	CASSLGGQTMWEQYF	TGTGCCAGCAGCTTGGGAGGACAGACGATGTGGGAGCAGTACTTC
-	TRBV29-1	-	TRBJ1-1	CSVEDLPGLGTEAFF	TGCAGCGTTGAAGATCTTCCAGGGTTGGGCACTGAAGCTTTCTTT
-	TRBV11-2	TRBD2	TRBJ2-1	CASSLAGGRSYNEQFF	TGTGCCAGCAGCTTAGCGGGGGGACGCTCCTACAATGAGCAGTTCTTC
-	TRBV30	-	TRBJ2-4	CAWSVQGGYGIQYF	TGTGCCTGGAGTGTACAGGGAGGGTACGGCATTCAGTACTTC
-	TRBV5-6	TRBD2	TRBJ2-3	CASGSGGRADTQYF	TGTGCCAGTGGTAGCGGGGGGCGGGCAGATACGCAGTATTTT
once	TRBV18	TRBD1	TRBJ2-5	CASSPRDSQETQYF	TGTGCCAGCTCACCACGGGACAGTCAAGAGACCCAGTACTTC
-	TRBV5-4	TRBD1	TRBJ1-2	CASSLVLPGGASSYTF	TGTGCCAGCAGCTTGGTGTTGCCAGGGGGCGCGAGTAGCTACACCTTC
-	TRBV4-2	TRBD1	TRBJ2-1	CASSQAGQGGNEQFF	TGTGCCAGCAGCCAAGCGGGACAGGGGGGGAATGAGCAGTTCTTC
-	TRBV7-3	-	TRBJ2-5	CASSPAGGETQYF	TGTGCCAGCAGCCCCGCCGGGGGAGAGACCCAGTACTTC
-	TRBV5-4	TRBD2	TRBJ2-5	CASSLNARSSGTLKETQYF	TGTGCCAGCAGCTTGAATGCTAGGTCTAGCGGGACCCTTAAAGAGACCCAGTACTTC
-	TRBV23-1	-	TRBJ2-7	CANAIGHAPYEQYF	TGCGCCAACGCTATTGGACATGCCCCCTACGAGCAGTACTTC
few	TRBV5-1	TRBD1	TRBJ2-2	CAGGTGNTGELFF	TGCGCCGGGGGGACAGGGAACACCGGGGAGCTGTTTTTT
-	TRBV4-1	-	TRBJ2-2	CASSQGADPGELFF	TGCGCCAGCAGCCAAGGGGCAGACCCCGGGGAGCTGTTTTTT
once	TRBV27	TRBD1	TRBJ1-1	CASGDSLDTEAFF	TGTGCCAGCGGGGACAGCCTAGACACTGAAGCTTTCTTT
-	TRBV5-8	TRBD1	TRBJ2-3	CASSSGTADTQYF	TGTGCCAGCAGCTCGGGGACAGCAGATACGCAGTATTTT
-	TRBV6-1	-	TRBJ1-1	CASSGTWRTEAFF	TGTGCCAGCAGTGGGACTTGGAGGACTGAAGCTTTCTTT
-	TRBV28	TRBD1	TRBJ1-3	CVSGTGDGNTIYF	TGTGTCAGCGGGACAGGGGACGGAAACACCATATATTTT
-	TRBV29-1	-	TRBJ2-7	CSVESSNSYEQYF	TGCAGCGTTGAATCTAGTAACTCCTACGAGCAGTACTTC
-	TRBV7-8	-	TRBJ2-5	CASSLGPLAGETQYF	TGTGCCAGCAGCTTAGGTCCTCTAGCCGGCGAGACCCAGTACTTC
-	TRBV27	TRBD1	TRBJ1-5	CASRVGTGYNQPQHF	TGTGCCAGTAGAGTTGGGACAGGGTACAATCAGCCCCAGCATTTT
-	TRBV28	TRBD1	TRBJ2-7	CASRPGTGGIYEQYF	TGTGCCAGCAGACCCGGGACAGGGGGCATCTACGAGCAGTACTTC
-	TRBV7-8	TRBD1	TRBJ1-3	CASSLGTAAGNTIYF	TGTGCCAGCAGCTTGGGGACAGCCGCTGGAAACACCATATATTTT
once	TRBV15	TRBD1	TRBJ2-2	CATSTRTGLTGELFF	TGTGCCACCAGCACTCGGACAGGGTTAACCGGGGAGCTGTTTTTT
-	TRBV2	-	TRBJ1-1	CASNDFGGVTEAFF	TGTGCCAGCAATGACTTTGGGGGCGTGACTGAAGCTTTCTTT
-	TRBV7-9	TRBD1	TRBJ2-7	CSSSLSGQGAYEQYF	TGTTCCAGCAGCTTATCCGGACAGGGGGCCTACGAGCAGTACTTC
-	TRBV5-4	TRBD1	TRBJ2-1	CASSLARRGIINEQFF	TGTGCCAGCAGCTTGGCGCGCAGGGGGATTATTAATGAGCAGTTCTTC
-	TRBV27	TRBD1	TRBJ1-4	CASRTRQGLRDEKLFF	TGTGCCAGCAGGACTCGACAGGGCCTCCGGGATGAAAAACTGTTTTTT
-	TRBV11-3	TRBD2	TRBJ2-1	CASSLFRGDEQFF	TGTGCCAGCAGCTTATTTCGGGGGGATGAGCAGTTCTTC
-	TRBV30	-	TRBJ1-4	CAWAGATNEKLFF	TGTGCCTGGGCGGGTGCAACTAATGAAAAACTGTTTTTT